This note documents a single TCR beta chain sequence. Its recognized antigen is unknown. No much larger clone is present one base from it, and per-base qualities are unavailable. At the DNA level, this CDR3 is encoded by other sequences in the same sample as well. The first patient joined ICON in the first half of 2016, and enrollment wrapped up when the last patient was enrolled in September 2018. In a subcohort of about 76 patients, fresh tumor and matched uninvolved tissue were collected for in-depth immune analyses, with TCR sequencing among those analyses. No cell sorting was done, and TCR sequencing was instead run on DNA isolated from bulk tissue. Taken from the germline V gene, the CDR1 and CDR2 loops are ENHRY and SYGVKD. The germline ends are 7 bases apart after V is trimmed by 3 bases and J by 5 bases. The CDR3, cysteine through phenylalanine, is 12 amino acids long. The kept DNA is CDR3 alone, 36 bases in frame from the first base.

The T-cell fraction in tumor and uninvolved lung tissue was obtained from TCR sequencing using the immunoSEQ assay. Under the source paper's analysis protocol: In the survival analysis, patients were divided into a high T-cell fraction group (upper tertile) and a low T-cell fraction group (lower two tertiles), and the two groups were compared using a log-rank test. A signed-rank test was used to check for differences in T-cell fraction between paired tumor and uninvolved lung. TCRdb holds this immuneACCESS table with in-frame rearrangements only. Some clones are missing; in checked studies, unresolved V genes explain under half, and the rest has no known cause. The D gene and trimming were derived from the DNA, and the V and J assignments and clone size from that table. The sample data list 5,500 to 7,500 clones, and about 71% of these were observed just once. The biggest ten clones account for roughly 6.8% of the sample.

The data derive from a study of tumor-infiltrating lymphocytes in localized non-small cell lung cancer (dated by TCRdb to 2020 to 2023). Study-wide context: Several histologies were represented in the cohort, which also included both smokers and never-smokers as well as patients whose samples were collected after neoadjuvant chemotherapy. The overall ICON cohort was composed of around 150 surgical patients with localized non-small cell lung cancer whose tumors were resected. A total of approximately 56 patients were included in the paired tumor versus uninvolved lung comparison of immunoSEQ T-cell fraction. Each patient contributed resected tumor tissue and uninvolved lung tissue from the same patient, described as non-adjacent to the tumor. Alongside flow cytometry, multiplex immunofluorescence, RNA-seq, exome sequencing and proteomics, TCR sequencing was applied to the same patients as one of several integrated assays.

Summary of the overall study and its limitations: In line with immunofluorescence CD3 counts, TCRbeta sequencing supported higher T cell infiltration in tumors compared with uninvolved lung tissue. TCR-derived T-cell fraction did not differ between the flow cytometry-defined immunotypes IM1 (good prognosis) and IM2 (poor prognosis). Assay coverage differed among patients according to how much tissue was available, so only a subset of the cohort had TCR sequencing. Because different assays used different pieces of the same tissue, technical variation could not be distinguished from intratumor heterogeneity.

Sequences were obtained from uninvolved lung tissue not adjacent to the tumor. This clonotype originated in a human donor with non-small cell lung cancer. Recombination connected TRBV10-3 to TRBJ2-5; there is no confident call for the D gene. Read as DNA, the sequence is TGTGCCATCAGTGAATCATCCGAGACCCAGTACTTC. Its amino acids are CAISESSETQYF.